This T cell receptor beta chain originates from a study of T-cell memory formation after mild COVID-19. Study information: Largely, the TCR clusters proved donor specific.

There are 14 residues in the CDR3. The ends were cut back, 3 bases at V and 7 bases at J, with 15 bases in the middle. Germline V gives CDR1 MDHEN, CDR2 SYDVKM. TCRdb passed the 5' RACE reads through MiXCR, listing each CDR3 protein once. The data show about 560,000 distinct CDR3 sequences, with roughly 21% seen just once and about 8.7% held by the top ten. What was sequenced was PBMCs or a T cell subset sorted from them (not recorded which). The chain joins TRBV28 to TRBJ2-5; D possibly matches TRBD1 or TRBD2 (7 bases each). The TCR sequence derives from an adult woman who had mild COVID-19 (a few samples of this study predate the infection). Cell type and time point are not known. The DNA for the CDR3 is TGTGCCAGCAGTTTCTGGGAGGGGGCGTGGACCCAGTACTTC. This sequence encodes CASSFWEGAWTQYF.